Listed here are 25 T cell receptor beta chains from one sample, sequenced in a study of blood T cells in healthy people across ages. The second PCR ran roughly 7 to 11 cycles with a sample-barcoded 5' primer and J-beta primers. TCRdb redid the calling of the 5' RACE reads with MiXCR, one entry per CDR3 protein. This table holds about 760,000 distinct CDR3 sequences, roughly three fifths found once. The sample taken for sequencing was blood. These receptors were obtained from a man aged 35 to 55 in good health.

The chain couples TRBV28 to TRBJ2-5; 10 bases are a match to TRBD1. This CDR3 spans 15 amino acids. CDR1 and CDR2 from the germline V gene are MDHEN and SYDVKM. J lost 3 bases, V lost 4 bases, and 5 bases had no gene match. The CDR3 loop reads CASSSDRGRKETQYF. For the CDR3, the DNA is TGTGCCAGCAGTTCTGACAGGGGGCGTAAAGAGACCCAGTACTTC.

CDR3 nucleotides: TGTGCCAGCAGCCCCCCCGGCTATGGCTACACCTTC. This codes for CASSPPGYGYTF. This sequence joins TRBV7-2 and TRBJ1-2, with D hard to call. V was trimmed by 5 bases and J by 4 bases, leaving 8 bases between them. The CDR3 runs to 12 residues. The germline V gene encodes CDR1 SGHTA and CDR2 FQGNSA.

The chain is built from TRBV11-2 and TRBJ1-2; D is perhaps TRBD1 (6 bases). The CDR3 length is 13 residues. V lost 5 bases, J lost 7 bases, and 14 bases lay in between. The germline gives CDR1 SGHAT, CDR2 FQNNGV. CDR3 in DNA: TGTGCCAGCAGCCTAAAACAGGGTTCTGGCTACACCTTC. Its translation is CASSLKQGSGYTF. Together with reference TRBV11-2 and TRBJ1-2, the CDR3 gives the full variable domain: EAGVAQSPRYKIIEKRQSVAFWCNPISGHATLYWYQQILGQGPKLLIQFQNNGVVDDSQLPKDRFSAERLKGVDSTLKIQPAKLEDSAVYLCASSLKQGSGYTFGSGTRLTVV.

The J gene is TRBJ2-1, the V gene TRBV5-1, with 8 bases identical to TRBD1. V was clipped by 7 bases and J by 4 bases; unmatched bases: 25. Germline lookup yields CDR1 SGHRS and CDR2 YFSETQ. This CDR3 has 20 amino acids. The CDR3 sequence is CASRELGIPIRQGRYNEQFF. In DNA, the CDR3 is TGCGCCAGCCGGGAATTGGGGATACCAATCCGACAGGGGAGATACAATGAGCAGTTCTTC. Supplemented by reference TRBV5-1 and TRBJ2-1, the full variable domain reads KAGVTQTPRYLIKTRGQQVTLSCSPISGHRSVSWYQQTPGQGLQFLFEYFSETQRNKGNFPGRFSGRQFSNSRSEMNVSTLELGDSALYLCASRELGIPIRQGRYNEQFFGPGTRLTVL.

CDR3 nucleotide sequence: TGTGCCAGCAGCCAAGATGGGTTTGACGGTGCGGGGGATACGCAGTATTTT. Encoded protein: CASSQDGFDGAGDTQYF. This chain uses TRBV14 with TRBJ2-3; the D gene is possibly TRBD2 (6 bases). The V gene's germline CDR1 is SGHDN and CDR2 FVKESK. The ends were cut back, 0 bases at V and 6 bases at J, with 19 bases in the middle. The CDR3 is 17 residues long.

The genes are TRBV29-1 and TRBJ2-4; D gene unclear. Gene TRBJ2-5 matches the end of the DNA better, so the J call may be wrong. This CDR3 region has 15 residues. The germline CDR1 and CDR2 sequences are SQVTM and ANQGSEA. The CDR3 DNA sequence: TGCAGCGTTGAAGTAAAGTCGCTCCTGGTCGAGACCCAGTACTTC. This codes for CSVEVKSLLVETQYF.

Only a few counts were recorded for this clonotype. The rearrangement joins TRBV27 to TRBJ2-3; D ambiguous. Per the germline V gene, CDR1 is MNHEY and CDR2 is SMNVEV (reference sequence). Trimming stripped 5 bases from V and 5 bases from J, with 8 bases between. The CDR3 contains 12 residues. CDR3 sequence: CASSPTLDTQYF. The CDR3, as DNA: TGTGCCAGCAGTCCCACCCTAGATACGCAGTATTTT.

In regard to this clonotype: Compared with germline, one end of the junction differs, possibly owing to a read error. V and J are TRBV12-3 or TRBV12-4 and TRBJ1-2; TRBD1 matches at 12 bases. The CDR3 is made up of 14 amino acids. The CDR3 region has the DNA TGTGCCGGCAGTCCGGGACAGGGGGCTCGGGGCTACACCTTC. Translated, it gives CAGSPGQGARGYTF.

The chain combines TRBV20-1 with TRBJ2-5, with 10 bases fitting TRBD2. From germline, CDR1 is DFQATT and CDR2 SNEGSKA (reference sequence). CDR3 length: 14 amino acids. With V trimmed by 2 bases and J by 4 bases, 4 bases remained unmatched. CDR3 nucleotide sequence: TGCAGTGCTAGACCTAGCGGGAGAAGAGAGACCCAGTACTTC. Translated, it gives CSARPSGRRETQYF.

Of note for this clonotype: A read error may account for a junction end that differs from germline. The chain links TRBV15 to TRBJ1-2; D not certain. There are 16 residues in the CDR3. Germline V gene lookup returns CDR1 LNHNV and CDR2 YYDKDF (reference sequence). The CDR3 sequence is CATSGDRREDDYGYTF. DNA of the CDR3: TGTGCCACCAGCGGAGATAGGAGGGAGGATGACTATGGCTACACCTTC. Supplemented by reference TRBV15 and TRBJ1-2, the full variable domain reads DAMVIQNPRYQVTQFGKPVTLSCSQTLNHNVMYWYQQKSSQAPKLLFHYYDKDFNNEADTPDNFQSRRPNTSFCFLDIRSPGLGDTAMYLCATSGDRREDDYGYTFGSGTRLTVV.

The rearrangement joins TRBV4-2 to TRBJ2-5; D may be TRBD1 (6 bases). Between the trimmed V and J ends, which lost 11 bases and 2 bases, there was a span of 18 bases. The CDR3 contains 14 residues. Germline V gives CDR1 LGHNA, CDR2 YNFKEQ. CDR3 nucleotides: TGTGCCTTCATACCAAACAGGGCGCAAGAGACCCAGTACTTC. Translating gives CAFIPNRAQETQYF.

This clonotype was seen a handful of times. In DNA form, the CDR3 reads TGTGCCAGCAGTCCGTGGCCGGGTGATGAGCAGTTCTTC. It codes for CASSPWPGDEQFF. The gene calls are TRBV27 and TRBJ2-1; D not certain. CDR3 size: 13 residues. Germline-derived CDR1 and CDR2 are MNHEY and SMNVEV (reference sequence). Trimming took off 5 bases at V and 8 bases at J, with 13 bases between the two ends.

CDR3 coding DNA: TGTGCCAGCAGCTTAGCCCCAGGGATGACTAATGAAAAACTGTTTTTT. It is translated as CASSLAPGMTNEKLFF. The J gene is TRBJ1-4, the V gene TRBV7-9; D possibly corresponds to TRBD1 (5 bases). The CDR3 has 16 residues. The germline CDR1 and CDR2 sequences are SEHNR and FQNEAQ (reference sequence). V was pared by 0 bases and J by 2 bases, with 10 bases between.

V and J are TRBV6-2 or TRBV6-3 and TRBJ1-5; D is unclear. The CDR3 consists of 15 residues. The ends were cut back, 5 bases at V and 5 bases at J, with 16 bases in the middle. CDR1 and CDR2 from the germline V gene are MNHEY and SVGEGT. The CDR3 protein is CASSDWTDQYQPQHF. The CDR3 DNA reads TGTGCCAGCAGTGACTGGACCGACCAGTATCAGCCCCAGCATTTT.

The rearrangement joins TRBV29-1 to TRBJ2-1; 11 nucleotides agree with TRBD2. CDR3 length: 14 amino acids. From germline, CDR1 is SQVTM and CDR2 ANQGSEA. V was clipped by 6 bases and J by 4 bases; unmatched bases: 5. As DNA, the CDR3 is TGCAGCGTCGCGGCTAGCGGGGGGTACAATGAGCAGTTCTTC. This sequence encodes CSVAASGGYNEQFF.

The J gene is TRBJ2-1, the V gene TRBV24-1; no firm D call. Germline V gene sequence: CDR1 KGHDR, CDR2 SFDVKD. Trimming stripped 0 bases from V and 5 bases from J, with 16 bases between. The CDR3 consists of 17 residues. The CDR3 loop reads CATSDLGSITPNNEQFF. The CDR3 nucleotides are TGTGCCACCAGTGATTTGGGGTCCATCACGCCTAACAATGAGCAGTTCTTC.

This CDR3 is CASSSVGNDQPQHF. The CDR3 DNA follows: TGTGCCAGCAGTTCCGTAGGGAACGATCAGCCCCAGCATTTT. The V and J genes are TRBV6-6 and TRBJ1-5, with no clear D. CDR1 is MNHNY and CDR2 is SVGAGI in the germline V gene (reference sequence). There are 14 residues in the CDR3. V gave up 4 bases and J gave up 5 bases, with 12 bases separating them.

The chain is built from TRBV12-3 or TRBV12-4 and TRBJ1-2; TRBD1 might be the D (5 bases). The CDR3 sequence is 13 residues long. Trimming removed 7 bases at V and 8 bases at J, with 17 bases between. The CDR3 nucleotides are TGTGCCAGCAAAAGGAGAGGGGATCGAGGCTACACCTTC. Amino acid sequence: CASKRRGDRGYTF.

This clonotype appeared a single time. The chain combines TRBV4-3 with TRBJ2-5; D is ambiguous. Germline values: CDR1 LGHNA, CDR2 YSLEER. V was clipped by 1 base and J by 5 bases, with 11 bases between them. The CDR3 is made up of 14 amino acids. The chain's CDR3 is CASSQGGSGETQYF. DNA of the CDR3: TGCGCCAGCAGCCAAGGAGGTTCGGGTGAGACCCAGTACTTC.

The rearrangement uses TRBV11-2 and TRBJ2-1; 16 bases fit TRBD2. The CDR3 sequence is 21 residues long. The V and J ends lost 5 bases and 7 bases, in that order; junction bases with no gene match: 20. Per germline, CDR1 SGHAT and CDR2 FQNNGV. DNA for the CDR3: TGTGCCAGCAGCCCCAAAACGACGGGACTAGCGGGGGGGCCGATTCGGAATGAGCAGTTCTTC. Amino acids: CASSPKTTGLAGGPIRNEQFF.

The CDR3: CASSYRGAGEQYF. DNA of the CDR3: TGTGCCAGCAGTTACCGGGGGGCGGGTGAGCAGTACTTC. The J gene is TRBJ2-5, the V gene TRBV27; weak D call: TRBD2 (7 bases). Looked up from germline, CDR1 is MNHEY and CDR2 is SMNVEV (reference sequence). Trimming stripped 4 bases from V and 11 bases from J, with 17 bases between. This CDR3 region has 13 residues.

The chain has TRBV12-3 or TRBV12-4 and TRBJ1-6, with D possibly being TRBD1 (5 bases). V shed 3 bases and J shed 9 bases, with 15 bases lying between them. The CDR3 has 15 amino acids. CDR3 sequence reads: CASSFLAAGGSPLHF. The CDR3, as DNA: TGTGCCAGCAGTTTTCTTGCGGCGGGGGGTTCACCCCTCCACTTT.

V usage is TRBV5-1 and J usage is TRBJ2-2; possible D gene TRBD1, 6 bases. The CDR3 runs 14 residues. V was trimmed by 4 bases and J by 7 bases, leaving 14 bases between them. From germline, CDR1 is SGHRS and CDR2 YFSETQ. The DNA for the CDR3 is TGCGCCAGCAGCATGAGACAGGTCGTCGGGGAGCTGTTTTTT. Encoded protein: CASSMRQVVGELFF.

This clonotype has only a few counts. V usage is TRBV28 and J usage is TRBJ2-1, with 9 positions matching TRBD1. In germline, CDR1 is MDHEN, CDR2 SYDVKM. The CDR3 is 15 amino acids. V lost 8 bases, J lost 4 bases, and 9 bases stayed unmatched. The DNA for the CDR3 is TGTGCCAGCCTCGGTCCGGGACAGGGTTACAATGAGCAGTTCTTC. It specifies CASLGPGQGYNEQFF.

The rearrangement joins TRBV28 to TRBJ2-7, with 8 bases lining up with TRBD2. The closer fit of TRBJ2-1 to the DNA end suggests the J call may be wrong. The CDR3 contains 12 residues. Looked up from germline, CDR1 is MDHEN and CDR2 is SYDVKM. The CDR3 sequence: CASMREANEQFF. In nucleotides, the CDR3 is TGTGCCAGCATGCGGGAGGCAAATGAGCAGTTCTTC.